The T cell receptor (beta chain) described here comes from a study of Graves' ophthalmopathy and Graves' hyperthyroidism. CDR1 is LGHNT and CDR2 is FRNRAP in the germline V gene. The CDR3 totals 20 residues. J gave up 0 bases and V 6 bases, and 23 bases lay outside the gene matches. Whole-study results and caveats: Progression of ophthalmopathy was predicted by the model with 65% to 71% sensitivity and just over 72% specificity. In blood appeared most of the expanded thyroid clonotypes whose frequency exceeded 0.001.

Amplification from RNA transcripts yielded the TCR beta CDR3 regions. The authors performed first-round RT-PCR with HTBI primers and then a second-round multiplex PCR. MiXCR, applied by TCRdb to the multiplex PCR reads, yields one record per CDR3 protein. The data contain some 360,000 distinct CDR3 sequences, 17% of them seen just once; the ten biggest clones take up 2% to 2.5%. For this clonotype: The antigen remains unidentified.

The specimen was peripheral blood. This chain uses TRBV12-5 with TRBJ2-7; 7 positions match TRBD1. The clonotype was recovered from an adult woman with stable Graves' hyperthyroidism. CDR3 in DNA: TGTGCTAGTGGCTATCCTCCACCCCCTCACGGACAGGAAAACTCCTACGAGCAGTACTTC. This codes for CASGYPPPPHGQENSYEQYF.